Listed here are 3 T cell receptor beta chains from one sample, sequenced in a study of blood T cell repertoires in COVID-19. Measured with immunoSEQ multiplex PCR; TCRdb has only the in-frame clones, and not every one. The sample records some 250,000 clones, roughly 91% being singletons. Specimen: PBMCs or T cells enriched from blood (not recorded which). The receptor set was obtained from a woman between 35 and 50 years old with acute COVID-19.

V is TRBV28 and J is TRBJ2-2; 8 bases fit TRBD2. The CDR3 length is 12 residues. Germline V gene sequence: CDR1 MDHEN, CDR2 SYDVKM. Trimming took 7 bases from V and 7 from J; bases not matched to a gene: 2. As DNA, the CDR3 is TGTGCCAGCACGGGGGGGTTCGGGGAGCTGTTTTTT. Translating gives CASTGGFGELFF.

Ten or more counts support this clone. The chain links TRBV2 to TRBJ1-5, with D unclear. Between the trimmed V and J ends, which lost 7 bases and 1 base, there was a span of 8 bases. Germline assignment: CDR1 SNHLY and CDR2 FYNNEI. This CDR3 contains 13 residues. This chain's CDR3 is CASNRGSNQPQHF. CDR3 in DNA: TGTGCCAGCAACCGAGGGAGCAATCAGCCCCAGCATTTT.

The V call is TRBV9, the J call TRBJ2-2, with D possibly being TRBD2 (5 bases). Germline V gene sequence: CDR1 SGDLS, CDR2 YYNGEE. The CDR3 consists of 16 residues. V gave up 0 bases and J gave up 4 bases, with 13 bases separating them. The CDR3 loop reads CASSVDPRRGTGELFF. The CDR3 bases are TGTGCCAGCAGCGTAGATCCTCGTCGGGGCACCGGGGAGCTGTTTTTT.